Below, 17 T cell receptor beta chains from the same sample are listed, as sequenced in a study of T-cell memory formation after mild COVID-19. From the 5' RACE reads, TCRdb called clonotypes with MiXCR, one entry per CDR3 protein. The sample records 550,000 to 700,000 distinct CDR3 sequences, 15% to 20% being singletons. Sequencing was done on a sample of PBMCs or a T cell subset sorted from them (not recorded which). The receptors originated from an adult woman who had mild COVID-19 (a few samples of this study predate the infection). Cell type and time point are not known.

The genes are TRBV7-3 and TRBJ1-5; D not resolved. Trimming cost V 7 bases and J 5 bases, with 9 bases left between them. Germline CDR1 reads SGHTA; CDR2 reads FQGTGA. The CDR3 is made up of 12 amino acids. Here the CDR3 DNA reads TGTGCCAGCACCACGCCGGATCAGCCCCAGCATTTT. Its protein is CASTTPDQPQHF.

The rearrangement uses TRBV12-3 or TRBV12-4 and TRBJ1-2, with TRBD1 matching 8 bases. V trimming: 5 bases; J trimming: 9 bases; junction bases outside the gene matches: 8. The CDR3 runs to 13 residues. The CDR3 spells CASSPDRVVSYTF. CDR3 DNA: TGTGCCAGCAGTCCGGACAGGGTGGTGAGCTACACCTTC.

This clonotype has a handful of counts. The V and J genes are TRBV20-1 and TRBJ1-5, with D possibly matching TRBD1 (5 bases). The CDR3 length is 14 residues. Trimming stripped 6 bases from V and 6 bases from J, with 18 bases between. From germline, CDR1 is DFQATT and CDR2 SNEGSKA (reference sequence). The CDR3 sequence is CSAPQGVLGQPQHF. CDR3 nucleotide sequence: TGCAGTGCCCCGCAGGGCGTTTTGGGTCAGCCCCAGCATTTT.

There are a few counts of this clonotype. The chain carries TRBV10-3 and TRBJ2-7; 8 nucleotides match TRBD1. Trimming removed 6 bases from V and 3 bases from J; junction bases left unmatched: 4. The germline V gene has CDR1 ENHRY and CDR2 SYGVKD. The CDR3 length is 13 residues. CDR3 in amino acids: CAIRGDRNYEQYF. In DNA, the CDR3 is TGTGCCATCAGGGGGGACAGGAACTACGAGCAGTACTTC.

The chain links TRBV20-1 to TRBJ2-5; 12 bases line up with TRBD2. V dropped 5 bases and J dropped 1; count of bases not matched to a gene: 8. The CDR3 is 16 residues long. CDR1 DFQATT and CDR2 SNEGSKA come from the germline V gene (reference sequence). The CDR3 spells CSAHQGLAGSQETQYF. CDR3 nucleotide sequence: TGCAGTGCTCACCAAGGACTAGCGGGATCCCAAGAGACCCAGTACTTC.

In this sample, this clonotype turned up a few times. CDR3 protein: CASSQDYRTGGTDTQYF. The CDR3 DNA reads TGTGCCAGCAGCCAAGATTATCGGACTGGGGGCACAGATACGCAGTATTTT. The chain couples TRBV4-2 to TRBJ2-3; a possible D gene is TRBD2 (5 bases). Germline V gene sequence: CDR1 LGHNA, CDR2 YNFKEQ. Trimming took 0 bases from V and 1 from J, leaving 14 bases between them. This CDR3 has 17 residues.

The chain carries TRBV5-1 and TRBJ2-3, with D possibly matching TRBD2 (6 bases). CDR3 length: 15 residues. Trimming removed 4 bases from V and 0 bases from J, with 12 bases in between. In germline, CDR1 is SGHRS, CDR2 YFSETQ. CDR3 residues: CASSRGLSSTDTQYF. The CDR3, as DNA: TGCGCCAGCAGCAGGGGACTCTCGAGCACAGATACGCAGTATTTT.

This clonotype was seen a handful of times. This rearrangement joins TRBV11-2 to TRBJ2-5; D unclear. CDR3 length: 17 residues. V was pared by 2 bases and J by 3 bases, with 19 bases between. The germline V gene has CDR1 SGHAT and CDR2 FQNNGV. CDR3 sequence (DNA): TGTGCCAGCAGCTTAAAGTATGGTGGATCCCTTAAAGAGACCCAGTACTTC. Its translation: CASSLKYGGSLKETQYF.

V usage is TRBV3-1 and J usage is TRBJ2-5; D is perhaps TRBD2 (6 bases). Germline CDR1 LGHDT, CDR2 YNNKEL (reference sequence). This CDR3 region has 15 residues. The V end was cut by 2 bases, the J end by 3 bases, with 13 bases between. This CDR3 is CASSQPSGRKETQYF. CDR3 sequence (DNA): TGTGCCAGCAGCCAACCCTCCGGGAGAAAAGAGACCCAGTACTTC.

The chain employs TRBV14 and TRBJ2-1; D is perhaps TRBD1 or TRBD2 (6 bases each). CDR1 SGHDN and CDR2 FVKESK come from the germline V gene. Trimming shortened V by 8 bases and J by 1 base, and 12 bases separated the two germline ends. CDR3 size: 14 residues. This CDR3 is CASAEGVSYNEQFF. The CDR3 DNA reads as TGTGCCAGCGCGGAGGGGGTATCCTACAATGAGCAGTTCTTC.

There are a few counts of this clonotype. The chain recombines TRBV7-8 with TRBJ1-1; the D is unclear. Trimming cost V 5 bases and J 7 bases, with 14 bases left between them. The CDR3 extends over 13 amino acids. Looked up from germline, CDR1 is SGHVS and CDR2 is FQNEAQ. The CDR3 loop reads CASSGRVDVEAFF. CDR3 in DNA: TGTGCCAGCAGCGGTCGTGTGGATGTTGAAGCTTTCTTT.

This clonotype was found a few times. This chain uses TRBV12-3 or TRBV12-4 with TRBJ2-3, with 10 bases identical to TRBD2. The CDR3 is 18 amino acids. With 4 bases clipped from V and 2 bases from J, the junction kept 12 bases outside the gene matches. CDR3 nucleotide sequence: TGTGCCAGCAGTTCTCTAGCGGGGGCAAGCCTCATCACAGATACGCAGTATTTT. Translated, it gives CASSSLAGASLITDTQYF.

J is TRBJ2-7 and V is TRBV3-1; no reliable D call. This CDR3 contains 13 residues. Germline assignment: CDR1 LGHDT and CDR2 YNNKEL (reference sequence). V was pared by 2 bases and J by 5 bases, with 10 bases between. CDR3 sequence reads: CASSQIQIHEQYF. The CDR3, as DNA: TGTGCCAGCAGCCAAATACAAATCCACGAGCAGTACTTC.

The rearrangement joins TRBV12-3 or TRBV12-4 to TRBJ2-6; no reliable D call. V was clipped by 1 base and J by 1 base, with 5 bases between them. The CDR3 covers 15 residues. The CDR3 loop is CASSLDKSGANVLTF. The CDR3 DNA follows: TGTGCCAGCAGTTTAGACAAGTCTGGGGCCAACGTCCTGACTTTC.

This clonotype was found many times. The chain employs TRBV4-2 and TRBJ2-1, with 9 bases fitting TRBD2. Trimming removed 5 bases from V and 1 base from J; junction bases left unmatched: 3. The germline CDR1 and CDR2 sequences are LGHNA and YNFKEQ. This CDR3 spans 15 amino acids. As DNA, the CDR3 is TGTGCCAGCAGCACGACTAGCGGTTCCTACAATGAGCAGTTCTTC. This gives the protein CASSTTSGSYNEQFF.

This clonotype was observed a handful of times. V usage is TRBV4-2 and J usage is TRBJ2-7; D is possibly TRBD1 (8 bases). The V gene's germline CDR1 is LGHNA and CDR2 YNFKEQ. The CDR3 totals 16 residues. V was clipped by 0 bases and J by 3 bases, with 15 bases between them. The CDR3 protein is CASSQDAQGGIYEQYF. Here the CDR3 DNA reads TGTGCCAGCAGCCAAGATGCACAGGGGGGGATCTACGAGCAGTACTTC.

This rearrangement joins TRBV7-9 to TRBJ1-5, with 9 nucleotides matching TRBD1. This CDR3 has 16 amino acids. Trimming took 1 base from V and 6 from J; bases not matched to a gene: 7. CDR1 SEHNR and CDR2 FQNEAQ come from the germline V gene (reference sequence). CDR3 protein: CASSLVSGQGSQPQHF. The CDR3 region has the DNA TGTGCCAGCAGCTTAGTATCCGGACAGGGGAGTCAGCCCCAGCATTTT.